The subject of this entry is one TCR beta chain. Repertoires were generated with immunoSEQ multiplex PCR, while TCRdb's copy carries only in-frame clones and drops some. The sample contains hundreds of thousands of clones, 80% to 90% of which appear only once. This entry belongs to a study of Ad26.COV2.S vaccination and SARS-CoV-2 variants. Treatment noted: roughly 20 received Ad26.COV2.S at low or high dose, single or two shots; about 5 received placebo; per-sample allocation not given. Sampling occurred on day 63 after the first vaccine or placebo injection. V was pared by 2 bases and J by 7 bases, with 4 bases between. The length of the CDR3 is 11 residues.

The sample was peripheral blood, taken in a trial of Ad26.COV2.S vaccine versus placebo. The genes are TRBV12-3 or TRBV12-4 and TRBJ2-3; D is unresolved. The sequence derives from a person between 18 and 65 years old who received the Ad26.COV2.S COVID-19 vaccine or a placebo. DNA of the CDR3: TGTGCCAGCAGTTTACAGTATACGCAGTATTTT. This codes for CASSLQYTQYF.